Below are 30 T cell receptor beta chains sequenced from a single sample in a study of blood T cells in healthy people across ages. With a J-beta primer mix and a sample-barcoded 5' primer, a second PCR ran 7 to 11 cycles. TCRdb analysed the 5' RACE reads with MiXCR anew, one entry per CDR3 protein. The table lists 1,500,000 or so distinct CDR3 sequences, roughly two fifths of them singletons. The material sequenced was blood. These receptors all come from a woman between 18 and 29 years old in good health.

This clonotype was detected a few times. The chain is built from TRBV12-3 or TRBV12-4 and TRBJ2-7; D ambiguous. The CDR3 length is 15 residues. Trimming pared 3 bases from V and 1 base from J, leaving 13 bases between. CDR3 nucleotide sequence: TGTGCCAGCAGTTTTTCCGACCTTACTTCCTACGAGCAGTACTTC. This sequence encodes CASSFSDLTSYEQYF.

This clonotype was seen a few times. The V and J genes are TRBV24-1 and TRBJ2-5; the D is unclear. Deletions cut 5 bases from V and 2 bases from J, with 17 bases between. The germline gives CDR1 KGHDR, CDR2 SFDVKD. The CDR3 has 16 amino acids. The CDR3 here is CATSGVGRGGQETQYF. CDR3 DNA: TGTGCCACCAGTGGTGTGGGTCGTGGCGGACAAGAGACCCAGTACTTC.

This clonotype has ten or more counts. This chain links TRBV11-1 with TRBJ2-3; 8 positions match TRBD2. CDR1 and CDR2 (germline): SGHAT, FQDESV (reference sequence). V lost 6 bases, J lost 1 base, and 3 bases stayed unmatched. This CDR3 has 14 residues. This chain's CDR3 is CASSPTSGTDTQYF. CDR3 nucleotides: TGTGCCAGCAGTCCGACTAGCGGCACAGATACGCAGTATTTT.

The chain carries TRBV7-2 and TRBJ2-4; 10 bases are a match to TRBD2. CDR3 length: 16 amino acids. V shed 5 bases and J 7 bases; nucleotides not matched to a gene: 11. CDR1 is SGHTA and CDR2 is FQGNSA in the germline V gene. The CDR3 loop reads CASSPQTSGFGNIQYF. CDR3 coding DNA: TGTGCCAGCAGCCCCCAGACTAGCGGGTTTGGGAACATTCAGTACTTC.

The chain carries TRBV28 and TRBJ2-1, with D hard to call. V was trimmed by 6 bases and J by 3 bases, leaving 18 bases between them. The CDR3 has 16 amino acids. CDR1 and CDR2 (germline): MDHEN, SYDVKM. In nucleotides, the CDR3 is TGTGCCAGCAGCCTCCTTACGCCTAGGTACTACAATGAGCAGTTCTTC. This encodes CASSLLTPRYYNEQFF.

The CDR3 loop is CASSQKGDRYYEQYF. The CDR3 nucleotides read TGCGCCAGCAGCCAAAAGGGGGACAGGTACTACGAGCAGTACTTC. The rearrangement uses TRBV4-1 and TRBJ2-7; TRBD1 agrees at 8 bases. Trimming at V came to 2 bases and at J to 3 bases, leaving 6 bases not matched to a gene. CDR3 length: 15 amino acids. Germline-derived CDR1 and CDR2 are MGHRA and YSYEKL.

This rearrangement joins TRBV6-5 to TRBJ2-4; TRBD2 is a possible D gene (6 bases). The assigned J gene may be wrong: the sequence end matches TRBJ2-5 better. This CDR3 has 17 residues. The V gene's germline CDR1 is MNHEY and CDR2 SVGAGI. Here the CDR3 reads CASSYFGGLGSVETQYF. For the CDR3, the DNA is TGTGCCAGCAGTTACTTCGGGGGACTGGGTTCGGTGGAGACCCAGTACTTC.

This chain connects TRBV6-2 or TRBV6-3 to TRBJ2-5, with D possibly matching TRBD2 (5 bases). The J call is doubtful: the DNA matches TRBJ2-7 better. Germline V CDR1 and CDR2: MNHEY, SVGEGT. The CDR3 sequence is 15 residues long. CDR3 DNA: TGTGCCAGCAGTTACGGACGGACTCCTAGGTACGAGCAGTACTTC. Its protein product is CASSYGRTPRYEQYF.

This clonotype was seen more than once but under ten times. The chain couples TRBV20-1 to TRBJ2-7; no firm D call. The germline CDR1 and CDR2 sequences are DFQATT and SNEGSKA (reference sequence). V was trimmed by 0 bases and J by 2 bases, leaving 14 bases between them. This CDR3 is built from 15 residues. CDR3 loop: CSARDRADPPYEQYF. The CDR3 coding sequence is TGCAGTGCTAGAGATAGGGCAGATCCCCCCTACGAGCAGTACTTC.

The chain has TRBV5-6 and TRBJ2-7; tentatively, D is TRBD1 or TRBD2 (6 bases each). The CDR3 contains 12 residues. CDR1 is SGHDT and CDR2 is YYEEEE in the germline V gene. Trimming shortened V by 1 base and J by 10 bases, and 12 bases separated the two germline ends. The DNA for the CDR3 is TGTGCCAGCAGCTTGACTAGGGGGGACCAGTACTTC. The encoded protein is CASSLTRGDQYF. Based on the CDR3 plus reference TRBV5-6 and TRBJ2-7, the full variable domain is DAGVTQSPTHLIKTRGQQVTLRCSPKSGHDTVSWYQQALGQGPQFIFQYYEEEERQRGNFPDRFSGHQFPNYSSELNVNALLLGDSALYLCASSLTRGDQYFGPGTRLTVT.

The CDR3 here is CASSFGRSMNTEAFF. The CDR3 DNA reads TGTGCCAGCAGCTTCGGCAGATCCATGAACACTGAAGCTTTCTTT. The chain carries TRBV7-9 and TRBJ1-1; no clear D gene. The germline V gene encodes CDR1 SEHNR and CDR2 FQNEAQ (reference sequence). V was trimmed by 3 bases and J by 0 bases, leaving 11 bases between them. The CDR3 extends over 15 amino acids. The full variable domain, its missing parts supplied by reference TRBV7-9 and TRBJ1-1, is DTGVSQNPRHKITKRGQNVTFRCDPISEHNRLYWYRQTLGQGPEFLTYFQNEAQLEKSRLLSDRFSAERPKGSFSTLEIQRTEQGDSAMYLCASSFGRSMNTEAFFGQGTRLTVV.

The J gene is TRBJ2-1, the V gene TRBV12-3 or TRBV12-4; 10 nucleotides agree with TRBD2. V trimming: 1 base; J trimming: 9 bases; junction bases outside the gene matches: 6. The CDR3 runs 15 residues. CDR3 in amino acids: CASSLGLAGVLEQFF. The CDR3 nucleotides are TGTGCCAGCAGTTTAGGCCTAGCGGGAGTTCTTGAGCAGTTCTTC.

This chain joins TRBV7-3 and TRBJ1-1; possibly TRBD1 for D (5 bases). V lost 5 bases and J lost 8, with 15 bases in between. Germline V gene lookup returns CDR1 SGHTA and CDR2 FQGTGA. The CDR3 is 13 amino acids. CDR3 sequence (DNA): TGTGCCAGCAGCCCCCTTGGGGGTGACGAAGCTTTCTTT. It encodes CASSPLGGDEAFF.

Only a few counts were recorded for this clonotype. The chain is built from TRBV4-3 and TRBJ2-5, with a tentative D call TRBD2 (6 bases). The V gene's germline CDR1 is LGHNA and CDR2 YSLEER. V lost 1 base to trimming and J lost 4 bases, with 10 bases between them. The CDR3 has 14 residues. For the CDR3, the DNA is TGCGCCAGCAGCCAAGCGGGAGTCGTAGAGACCCAGTACTTC. Its translation is CASSQAGVVETQYF.

The V call is TRBV6-5, the J call TRBJ2-5; 14 bases are shared with TRBD2. Germline CDR1 reads MNHEY; CDR2 reads SVGAGI. The length of the CDR3 is 19 residues. V trimming: 2 bases; J trimming: 2 bases; junction bases outside the gene matches: 10. This chain's CDR3 is CASSYGGTSGSVYQETQYF. The CDR3 nucleotides are TGTGCCAGCAGTTACGGAGGGACTAGCGGGAGCGTGTATCAAGAGACCCAGTACTTC.

Details on this clonotype: A read error may explain this, as a much larger clone is one base away. V gene TRBV12-3 or TRBV12-4 combines with J gene TRBJ1-1; no clear D gene. This CDR3 region has 14 residues. Trimming left V 7 bases short and J 2 bases short, with 14 bases between. In DNA, the CDR3 is TGTGCCAGCAATTCGGGGATAGCAAACACTGAAGCTTTCTTT. The encoded protein is CASNSGIANTEAFF.

This chain links TRBV7-9 with TRBJ2-3, with TRBD1 matching over 7 bases. The junction had 13 bases not matched to a gene; V was cut back by 5 bases and J by 5 bases. The CDR3 spans 16 residues. Germline CDR1 SEHNR, CDR2 FQNEAQ (reference sequence). The CDR3 DNA sequence: TGTGCCAGCAGCCCCTCCGGGACCCAGGGGGAAGATACGCAGTATTTT. Its protein product is CASSPSGTQGEDTQYF.

The CDR3 DNA reads as TGCAGTGCTAGAACCGGGAGGGCCCGTGAGACCCAGTACTTC. Its protein is CSARTGRARETQYF. The rearrangement links TRBV20-1 to TRBJ2-5, with 8 bases lining up with TRBD2. Germline V gives CDR1 DFQATT, CDR2 SNEGSKA (reference sequence). The CDR3 loop spans 14 amino acids. V was pared by 2 bases and J by 5 bases, with 7 bases of the junction left unmatched.

This clonotype was observed a single time. V usage is TRBV7-8 and J usage is TRBJ2-3; 8 bases agree with TRBD2. CDR3 size: 16 residues. V gave up 1 base and J gave up 6 bases; unmatched junction bases: 9. CDR1 and CDR2 (germline): SGHVS, FQNEAQ. Here the CDR3 reads CASSLGPAGVGDTQYF. CDR3 DNA: TGTGCCAGCAGCTTAGGGCCAGCGGGAGTAGGTGATACGCAGTATTTT.

As for this clonotype: A junction end diverges from the germline sequence, so it may reflect a read error. This chain joins TRBV7-2 and TRBJ1-2, with no clear D. This CDR3 contains 12 residues. Germline CDR1 SGHTA, CDR2 FQGNSA. DNA for the CDR3: TGTGCCAGCAGCTTTGACGGGTATGGCTGCACCTTC. Its translation is CASSFDGYGCTF.

The chain has TRBV29-1 and TRBJ2-2, with 11 bases matching TRBD1. V was clipped by 5 bases and J by 4 bases; unmatched bases: 6. CDR1 and CDR2 from the germline V gene are SQVTM and ANQGSEA. The CDR3 has 15 residues. CDR3 sequence: CSVTHGTGGTGELFF. In DNA form, the CDR3 reads TGCAGCGTTACTCATGGGACAGGGGGCACCGGGGAGCTGTTTTTT.

This clonotype was observed a single time. This chain links TRBV6-5 with TRBJ1-1; D is unresolved. From germline, CDR1 is MNHEY and CDR2 SVGAGI. CDR3 size: 14 residues. Trimming left V 4 bases short and J 8 bases short, with 17 bases between. CDR3 in amino acids: CASSSIGRGREAFF. CDR3 nucleotides: TGTGCCAGCAGTTCCATAGGTAGAGGTAGGGAAGCTTTCTTT.

The chain employs TRBV2 and TRBJ2-7; D perhaps matches TRBD2 (6 bases). The CDR3 length is 15 residues. The V end was cut by 7 bases, the J end by 0 bases, with 16 bases between. Germline V gene lookup returns CDR1 SNHLY and CDR2 FYNNEI. CDR3: CASNLRAGTSYEQYF. CDR3 nucleotides: TGTGCCAGCAATCTAAGGGCGGGGACCTCCTACGAGCAGTACTTC. Complete variable domain (other parts from reference TRBV2 and TRBJ2-7): EPEVTQTPSHQVTQMGQEVILRCVPISNHLYFYWYRQILGQKVEFLVSFYNNEISEKSEIFDDQFSVERPDGSNFTLKIRSTKLEDSAMYFCASNLRAGTSYEQYFGPGTRLTVT.

This chain's CDR3 is CASSRGLADTGELFF. The DNA of the CDR3 is TGCGCCAGCAGCCGGGGACTAGCAGACACCGGGGAGCTGTTTTTT. The genes are TRBV4-3 and TRBJ2-2; 9 bases fit TRBD2. Trimming removed 4 bases from V and 3 bases from J; junction bases left unmatched: 3. CDR1 is LGHNA and CDR2 is YSLEER in the germline V gene. The CDR3 runs to 15 residues.

V and J are TRBV7-2 and TRBJ2-7, with unresolved D. V lost 3 bases to trimming and J lost 2 bases, with 14 bases between them. The V gene's germline CDR1 is SGHTA and CDR2 FQGNSA. The CDR3 runs 15 residues. As DNA, the CDR3 is TGTGCCAGCAGCTTGTTTCAGAAACCCCCCTACGAGCAGTACTTC. The encoded protein is CASSLFQKPPYEQYF. Variable domain in full (rest from reference TRBV7-2 and TRBJ2-7): GAGVSQSPSNKVTEKGKDVELRCDPISGHTALYWYRQSLGQGLEFLIYFQGNSAPDKSGLPSDRFSAERTGGSVSTLTIQRTQQEDSAVYLCASSLFQKPPYEQYFGPGTRLTVT.

This clonotype was seen only once. The J gene is TRBJ1-1, the V gene TRBV6-1, with TRBD1 matching 10 bases. This CDR3 contains 15 residues. Looked up from germline, CDR1 is MNHNS and CDR2 is SASEGT. Germline trimming cut 4 bases from V and 0 bases from J; bases unmatched to any gene: 2. The CDR3 loop is CASSGDRGLNTEAFF. The CDR3 region has the DNA TGTGCCAGCAGTGGGGACAGGGGATTGAACACTGAAGCTTTCTTT.

This clonotype has more than one count but fewer than ten. The chain joins TRBV7-2 to TRBJ2-3; D is unclear. This CDR3 comprises 16 residues. Trimming pared 2 bases from V and 4 bases from J, leaving 16 bases between. Germline loops: CDR1 SGHTA, CDR2 FQGNSA. The CDR3 loop reads CASSLIPLVGADTQYF. The CDR3 DNA follows: TGTGCCAGCAGCTTAATCCCCCTAGTGGGCGCAGATACGCAGTATTTT.

This chain uses TRBV6-5 with TRBJ1-2; no clear D gene. The CDR3 has 14 amino acids. V lost 4 bases to trimming and J lost 5 bases, with 14 bases between them. The V gene's germline CDR1 is MNHEY and CDR2 SVGAGI. CDR3 amino acids: CASSLRRVSYGYTF. The CDR3 DNA reads TGTGCCAGCAGTTTAAGACGGGTTTCATATGGCTACACCTTC.

In its sample, this clonotype was seen a few times. The rearrangement links TRBV9 to TRBJ2-5, with a possible D match to TRBD2 (7 bases). CDR1 and CDR2 from the germline V gene are SGDLS and YYNGEE. With 0 bases removed from V and 2 bases from J, the gap between germline ends came to 14 bases. The CDR3 length is 16 residues. CDR3 sequence (DNA): TGTGCCAGCAGCGTAGAGCCCGGGGGGCTACAAGAGACCCAGTACTTC. Translated: CASSVEPGGLQETQYF. The complete variable domain, with remaining parts taken from reference TRBV9 and TRBJ2-5, reads DSGVTQTPKHLITATGQRVTLRCSPRSGDLSVYWYQQSLDQGLQFLIQYYNGEERAKGNILERFSAQQFPDLHSELNLSSLELGDSALYFCASSVEPGGLQETQYFGPGTRLLVL.

The J gene is TRBJ1-6, the V gene TRBV28; 7 positions agree with TRBD1. The CDR3 is 19 residues long. V lost 2 bases and J lost 8; bases outside the gene matches: 18. Looked up from germline, CDR1 is MDHEN and CDR2 is SYDVKM. CDR3 DNA sequence: TGTGCCAGCAGTTTAGACGCCGGGACAGAGGCCCTTTTGGATTCACCCCTCCACTTT. Protein product: CASSLDAGTEALLDSPLHF.